Below are 5 T cell receptor beta chains sequenced from a single sample in a study of Graves' ophthalmopathy and Graves' hyperthyroidism. RNA served as the template for amplifying TCR beta CDR3 regions. RT-PCR with HTBI primers came first, then second-round multiplex PCR. TCRdb analysed the multiplex PCR reads with MiXCR anew, one entry per CDR3 protein. The sample has roughly 400,000 distinct CDR3 sequences; approximately 20% are singletons. The specimen sequenced was peripheral blood. These receptors were collected from a woman aged 18 to 35 with Graves' ophthalmopathy.

The table lists this clonotype with many counts. The J gene is TRBJ2-2, the V gene TRBV12-3 or TRBV12-4, with 7 bases lining up with TRBD2. This CDR3 is 16 amino acids long. V trimming: 5 bases; J trimming: 1 base; junction bases outside the gene matches: 7. CDR3 loop: CASSQRAGVNTGELFF. The CDR3 nucleotides are TGTGCCAGCAGTCAACGGGCGGGGGTGAACACCGGGGAGCTGTTTTTT.

Many counts were recorded for this clonotype. The chain carries TRBV12-3 or TRBV12-4 and TRBJ1-2; D is undetermined. The CDR3 sequence is 18 residues long. Between the trimmed V and J ends, which lost 2 bases and 4 bases, there was a span of 23 bases. The CDR3 nucleotides are TGTGCCAGCAGTTTATATGGACCGGGTGCTAGGAATACCTATGGCTACACCTTC. Translation: CASSLYGPGARNTYGYTF.

The chain combines TRBV6-1 with TRBJ2-7; no clear D gene. The CDR3 spans 11 residues. V was trimmed by 7 bases and J by 5 bases, leaving 9 bases between them. CDR1 MNHNS and CDR2 SASEGT come from the germline V gene. CDR3 residues: CASNERDEQYF. In DNA, the CDR3 is TGTGCCAGCAACGAACGGGACGAGCAGTACTTC.

At least ten counts were recorded for this clonotype. The J gene is TRBJ2-7, the V gene TRBV7-3; TRBD2 agrees at 7 bases. J lost 6 bases, V lost 0 bases, and 11 bases had no gene match. CDR3 length: 16 residues. The V gene's germline CDR1 is SGHTA and CDR2 FQGTGA. The CDR3 sequence: CASSLTPRGGSSEQYF. CDR3 nucleotides: TGTGCCAGCAGCTTAACCCCCCGGGGCGGGAGCTCCGAGCAGTACTTC.

The sample holds many counts of this clonotype. The rearrangement uses TRBV29-1 and TRBJ1-5, with 7 bases identical to TRBD1. Germline V gene data show CDR1 as SQVTM and CDR2 as ANQGSEA. The CDR3 runs to 13 residues. J gave up 7 bases and V 4 bases, and 7 bases lay outside the gene matches. The CDR3 DNA is TGCAGCGTTGTTACAGGGGCTGGGCAGCCCCAGCATTTT. Translated, it gives CSVVTGAGQPQHF.